This T cell receptor (beta chain) was profiled in a study of T cells in Graves' hyperthyroidism and ophthalmopathy. V lost 7 bases and J 7 bases, leaving 16 bases between the germline ends. The CDR3 length is 14 residues. Germline CDR1 reads LNHDA; CDR2 reads SQIVND (reference sequence). This clonotype came up many times. Stable disease denoted Graves' hyperthyroidism without ophthalmopathy progression within 18 months. The patients, who ranged from 18 to 65 in age, presented with newly diagnosed hyperthyroidism lasting under 2 months. Clinical symptoms, serum thyroxine, TRAb, thyroid ultrasound and orbital computed tomography informed diagnoses. Out of approximately 10 ml of fresh peripheral blood came the PBMCs. TCR beta CDR3 regions were amplified from RNA. The TCR CDR3 was amplified in a first-round RT-PCR using the HTBI primer set. TCRdb ran MiXCR on the multiplex PCR reads and lists one entry per CDR3 protein. The table has roughly 800,000 distinct CDR3 sequences, over 35% seen once.

The V call is TRBV19, the J call TRBJ1-4; possible D gene TRBD1, 6 bases. The TCR was taken from a man younger than 35 with Graves' hyperthyroidism. Sequencing was carried out using blood. The CDR3 sequence: CASMRQGRAEKLFF. The CDR3 DNA sequence: TGTGCCAGTATGAGGCAGGGGAGGGCTGAAAAACTGTTTTTT.